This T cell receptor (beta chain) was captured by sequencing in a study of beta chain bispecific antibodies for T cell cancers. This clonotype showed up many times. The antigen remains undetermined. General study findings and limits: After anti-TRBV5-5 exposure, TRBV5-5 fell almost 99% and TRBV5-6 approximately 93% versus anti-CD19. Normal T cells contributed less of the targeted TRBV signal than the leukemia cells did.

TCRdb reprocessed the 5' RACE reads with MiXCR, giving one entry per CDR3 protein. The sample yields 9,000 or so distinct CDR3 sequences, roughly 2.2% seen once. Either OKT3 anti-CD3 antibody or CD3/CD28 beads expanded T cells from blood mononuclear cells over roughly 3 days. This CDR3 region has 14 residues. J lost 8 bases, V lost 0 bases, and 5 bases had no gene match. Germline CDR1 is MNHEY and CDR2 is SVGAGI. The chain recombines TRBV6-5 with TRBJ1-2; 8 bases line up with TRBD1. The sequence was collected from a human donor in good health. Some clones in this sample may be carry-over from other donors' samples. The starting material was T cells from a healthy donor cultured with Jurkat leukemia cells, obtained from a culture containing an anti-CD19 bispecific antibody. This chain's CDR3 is CASSYSRQGNGYTF. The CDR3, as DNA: TGTGCCAGCAGTTACTCGAGACAGGGGAACGGCTACACCTTC.